Listed below are T cell receptor beta chains from one sample, sequenced in a study of T cell responses to AZD1222 COVID-19 vaccine. Clones were read by immunoSEQ multiplex PCR, and TCRdb kept only the in-frame ones, dropping some. Of over 120,000 clones listed, approximately 89% were seen once; the top ten hold under 2%. Sequences were derived from peripheral blood, sampled 28 days after the second AZD1222 dose. The receptor set was obtained from an adult who received the AZD1222 COVID-19 vaccine. CDR3s include the opening cysteine and the closing phenylalanine or tryptophan. Fields, in order: clone size, J gene, V gene, D gene, CDR3 protein, CDR3 DNA. A D gene is named only where the DNA matches it firmly. Only part of the rows carry a size: once, few, many, or a class if the clone is expanded.

clone size: NA; J gene: TRBJ1-1; V gene: TRBV6-5; D gene: TRBD1; CDR3 protein: CASTRTGVWTEAFF; CDR3 DNA: TGTGCCAGCACTAGGACAGGGGTATGGACTGAAGCTTTCTTT
clone size: NA; J gene: TRBJ2-1; V gene: TRBV30; D gene: TRBD2; CDR3 protein: CAWSLSRTSGSPGLNEQFF; CDR3 DNA: TGTGCCTGGAGCCTGTCCCGCACTAGCGGGAGTCCGGGATTGAATGAGCAGTTCTTC
clone size: NA; J gene: TRBJ2-5; V gene: TRBV7-3; D gene: TRBD2; CDR3 protein: CASSLRAGDKETQYF; CDR3 DNA: TGTGCCAGCAGCCTGCGAGCGGGAGACAAGGAGACCCAGTACTTC
clone size: NA; J gene: TRBJ2-1; V gene: TRBV18; D gene: TRBD2; CDR3 protein: CASSPRVPTAGAGNEQFF; CDR3 DNA: TGTGCCAGCTCACCAAGGGTCCCTACAGCGGGAGCTGGCAATGAGCAGTTCTTC
clone size: NA; J gene: TRBJ2-3; V gene: TRBV9; D gene: TRBD2; CDR3 protein: CASSVRLAGGTADTQYF; CDR3 DNA: TGTGCCAGCAGCGTACGACTAGCGGGAGGGACCGCAGATACGCAGTATTTT
clone size: medium-sized; J gene: TRBJ2-7; V gene: TRBV10-1; D gene: NA; CDR3 protein: CASSESGLPSYEQYF; CDR3 DNA: TGCGCCAGCAGTGAGTCAGGACTCCCTTCCTACGAGCAGTACTTC
clone size: NA; J gene: TRBJ1-2; V gene: TRBV27; D gene: NA; CDR3 protein: CASSRGSFPGPLYGYTF; CDR3 DNA: TGTGCCAGCAGTAGGGGCTCGTTCCCGGGCCCCCTCTATGGCTACACCTTC
clone size: few; J gene: TRBJ1-3; V gene: TRBV6-5; D gene: TRBD1; CDR3 protein: CASSYDRGPGNTIYF; CDR3 DNA: TGTGCCAGCAGTTATGACAGGGGGCCTGGAAACACCATATATTTT
clone size: NA; J gene: TRBJ2-3; V gene: TRBV6-1; D gene: NA; CDR3 protein: CASSVNRVPSTDTQYF; CDR3 DNA: TGTGCCAGCAGTGTCAACAGGGTCCCTAGCACAGATACGCAGTATTTT
clone size: NA; J gene: TRBJ2-5; V gene: TRBV20-1; D gene: TRBD2; CDR3 protein: CSAGGQETQYF; CDR3 DNA: TGCAGTGCGGGAGGGCAAGAGACCCAGTACTTC
clone size: NA; J gene: TRBJ1-2; V gene: TRBV30; D gene: TRBD1; CDR3 protein: CAWRPGRGLFPNYGYTF; CDR3 DNA: TGTGCCTGGAGACCTGGGAGGGGGCTGTTTCCTAACTATGGCTACACCTTC
clone size: NA; J gene: TRBJ2-1; V gene: TRBV7-3; D gene: NA; CDR3 protein: CASSLAFYNEQFF; CDR3 DNA: TGTGCCAGCAGCTTGGCTTTTTACAATGAGCAGTTCTTC
clone size: NA; J gene: TRBJ2-7; V gene: TRBV7-6; D gene: TRBD2; CDR3 protein: CASSPAGGTDYEQYF; CDR3 DNA: TGTGCCAGCAGTCCGGCCGGGGGGACCGACTACGAGCAGTACTTC
clone size: once; J gene: TRBJ2-1; V gene: TRBV6-2/TRBV6-3; D gene: NA; CDR3 protein: CASSYSNEQFF; CDR3 DNA: TGTGCCAGCAGCTATTCGAATGAGCAGTTCTTC
clone size: NA; J gene: TRBJ1-2; V gene: TRBV11-3; D gene: NA; CDR3 protein: CASSLYPYLGTQGGYTF; CDR3 DNA: TGTGCCAGCAGCTTATACCCCTATCTTGGGACTCAGGGTGGCTACACCTTC
clone size: NA; J gene: TRBJ2-7; V gene: TRBV14; D gene: NA; CDR3 protein: CASNDRMNNEQYF; CDR3 DNA: TGTGCCAGCAACGACAGGATGAACAACGAGCAGTACTTC
clone size: NA; J gene: TRBJ1-5; V gene: TRBV28; D gene: TRBD1; CDR3 protein: CASSPGGAGDQPQHF; CDR3 DNA: TGTGCCAGCAGCCCAGGGGGCGCGGGGGATCAGCCCCAGCATTTT
clone size: NA; J gene: TRBJ1-2; V gene: TRBV6-5; D gene: NA; CDR3 protein: CASSYLRTAIYGYTF; CDR3 DNA: TGTGCCAGCAGTTACTTGCGGACAGCGATCTATGGCTACACCTTC
clone size: NA; J gene: TRBJ1-1; V gene: TRBV5-1; D gene: NA; CDR3 protein: CASSFGIGRTEAFF; CDR3 DNA: TGCGCCAGCAGCTTTGGGATAGGGCGAACTGAAGCTTTCTTT
clone size: NA; J gene: TRBJ2-1; V gene: TRBV15; D gene: TRBD2; CDR3 protein: CATSRAFASGRPRASNEQFF; CDR3 DNA: TGTGCCACCAGCAGAGCATTTGCTAGCGGCCGCCCGAGGGCCTCCAATGAGCAGTTCTTC
clone size: NA; J gene: TRBJ2-5; V gene: TRBV2; D gene: NA; CDR3 protein: CASSGGTRETQYF; CDR3 DNA: TGTGCCAGCAGTGGGGGGACACGGGAGACCCAGTACTTC
clone size: NA; J gene: TRBJ1-3; V gene: TRBV5-1; D gene: TRBD1; CDR3 protein: CASSEQGSGNTIYF; CDR3 DNA: TGCGCCAGCAGTGAACAGGGGTCTGGAAACACCATATATTTT
clone size: NA; J gene: TRBJ1-2; V gene: TRBV14; D gene: TRBD1; CDR3 protein: CASSQDQPARQGERTINYGYTF; CDR3 DNA: TGTGCCAGCAGCCAAGATCAACCCGCCCGACAGGGGGAACGGACTATAAACTATGGCTACACCTTC